This TCR beta chain was profiled in a study of T cell changes during pregnancy in multiple sclerosis. Some clones are missing from TCRdb's copy, which holds only in-frame ones; the method was immunoSEQ multiplex PCR. Altogether approximately 99,000 clones are present, about 93% being singletons, with the ten largest covering 0.99%. The V and J ends lost 10 bases and 3 bases, in that order; junction bases with no gene match: 20. The CDR3 loop spans 17 amino acids. This specimen was peripheral blood, taken after pregnancy. This sequence was found in a female donor with multiple sclerosis, enrolled in a pregnancy study. This chain uses TRBV6-7 with TRBJ2-7; 8 bases agree with TRBD1. TRBV6-7 is flagged as an ORF with uncertain function. The CDR3 sequence is CANRWGYRTGTDYEQYF. CDR3 coding DNA: TGTGCCAACCGGTGGGGCTACAGGACAGGGACGGACTACGAGCAGTACTTC.